The clone carrying this T cell receptor beta chain was recorded many times. This sample was included in a study of spatial heterogeneity in lung cancer. The ends were cut back, 0 bases at V and 3 bases at J, with 8 bases in the middle. The CDR3 totals 14 residues. Germline CDR1 reads LGHNA; CDR2 reads YNFKEQ. TCRdb recomputed calls from the 5' RACE reads with MiXCR, one row per CDR3 protein. The table shows about 21,000 distinct CDR3 sequences, with approximately 4.5% occurring only once. The time point here: sample taken at primary tumor resection. The input material, whole RNA from tumor, nontumor lung or frozen PBMC, was sequenced unsorted.

The sequencing here drew on PBMCs, taken at surgery. The rearrangement joins TRBV4-2 to TRBJ2-5, with D perhaps TRBD1 (6 bases). This sequence originates from a male donor with early-stage non-small cell lung cancer. The CDR3, as DNA: TGTGCCAGCAGCCAAGATCAGGGGAAAGAGACCCAGTACTTC. Protein: CASSQDQGKETQYF.